The 24 T cell receptor beta chains below were found in one sample sequenced in a study of tissue T cells after allogeneic stem cell transplantation. Clones were sequenced by immunoSEQ multiplex PCR, and TCRdb holds only the in-frame ones, with some missing. The sample carries about 21,000 clones, roughly three quarters recorded once. Sequencing was carried out using blood. These receptor sequences come from a female BALB/c mouse in good health. The mouse strain carries the MHC haplotype H2-d.

A remark on this clone: The gene names given are mouse names. The read ends 1 residue shy of where the CDR3 ends; the end is completed using the germline J gene. The rearrangement uses TRBV13-2 and TRBJ2-5, with TRBD1 identical over 9 bases. Germline-derived CDR1 and CDR2 are NNHNN and SYGAGS (reference sequence). This CDR3 has 14 amino acids. The trim removed 2 bases at V and 6 bases at J, leaving 4 bases unmatched. Partial CDR3 DNA: TGTGCCAGCGGTGAAGAACAGGGGGCGGACACCCAGTAC. It encodes CASGEEQGADTQY. In full, the CDR3 is CASGEEQGADTQYF.

Of note for this clone: Each gene name is a mouse one. From the germline J gene comes the end of the CDR3, since the read stops 1 residue before it. V and J are TRBV13-2 and TRBJ2-3, with D hard to call. Trimming took off 5 bases at V and 0 bases at J, with 4 bases between the two ends. The germline V gene has CDR1 NNHNN and CDR2 SYGAGS (reference sequence). The CDR3 is made up of 12 amino acids. CDR3 DNA (partial): TGTGCCAGCGGCCCTAGTGCAGAAACGCTGTAT. Residues: CASGPSAETLY. The entire CDR3 is CASGPSAETLYF.

With respect to this clone: Genes and germline are mouse. The CDR3 end is not reached by the read, which stops 1 residue before it; the germline J gene fills it in. This chain connects TRBV20 to TRBJ2-3; 8 bases agree with TRBD1. Germline CDR1 GFQATS, CDR2 STVNSAI. The CDR3 extends over 13 amino acids. CDR3 region: CGLRGRSAETLYF. CDR3 DNA, as far as it was read: TGTGGACTCAGGGGGCGCAGTGCAGAAACGCTGTAT. Using reference TRBV20 and TRBJ2-3 for the parts outside the CDR3, the full variable domain is GALVYQYPRRTICKSGTSMRMECQAVGFQATSVAWYRQSPQKTFELIALSTVNSAIKYEQNFTQEKFPISHPNLSFSSMTVLNAYLEDRGLYLCGLRGRSAETLYFGSGTRLTVL.

About this clone: Mouse names are used for the genes. The CDR3 end is not reached by the read, which stops 1 residue before it; the germline J gene fills it in. The chain joins TRBV2 to TRBJ1-3, with a tentative D call TRBD1 (6 bases). Trimming left V 4 bases short and J 5 bases short, with 6 bases between. Germline assignment: CDR1 LGHNA and CDR2 YSYQKL. The length of the CDR3 is 12 residues. The CDR3: CASSRDRNTLYF. The sequenced CDR3 bases are TGTGCCAGCAGCCGGGACAGAAATACGCTCTAT.

To note about this clone: Mouse germline and gene names are used. The CDR3 end falls 1 residue outside the read, so it is completed with the germline J gene. This sequence joins TRBV16 and TRBJ1-1; D unclear. Trimming stripped 0 bases from V and 7 bases from J, with 6 bases between. This CDR3 comprises 12 residues. Per the germline V gene, CDR1 is SGHSA and CDR2 is FRNQAP. The part of the CDR3 DNA that was read is TGTGCAAGCAGCTTAGAGCGGGAAGAAGTCTTC. Its protein product is CASSLEREEVF. The complete CDR3 sequence is CASSLEREEVFF.

Note on this clone: Gene names and germline match the mouse. The read stops 1 residue short of the end of the CDR3; the missing end is completed from the germline J gene. The rearrangement uses TRBV20 and TRBJ2-7; D unclear. CDR3 length equals 13 residues. V lost 0 bases and J 4 bases, leaving 10 bases between the germline ends. Germline V CDR1 and CDR2: GFQATS, STVNSAI. The DNA read from the CDR3 is TGTGGTGCTAGGGATCGGCAGAAATATGAACAGTAC. The encoded protein is CGARDRQKYEQY. The full CDR3 protein is CGARDRQKYEQYF.

Turning to this clone: These gene names are mouse names. Coverage ceases 1 residue before the CDR3 finishes, and the germline J gene fills in the end. V gene TRBV20 combines with J gene TRBJ2-1; no reliable D call. CDR1 is GFQATS, CDR2 STVNSAI, per germline. The CDR3 is made up of 12 amino acids. V lost 0 bases, J lost 7 bases, and 7 bases lay in between. The DNA read from the CDR3 is TGTGGTGCTAGGGAGGCGCCGGCTGAGCAGTTC. Its protein is CGAREAPAEQF. The complete CDR3 sequence is CGAREAPAEQFF.

This clone has a single count. Gene names are mouse gene names. The CDR3 end lies 1 residue beyond the end of the read and is filled in from the germline J gene. This chain joins TRBV1 and TRBJ1-1; 8 bases are a match to TRBD1. The CDR3 loop spans 15 amino acids. Germline V gives CDR1 NSQYPW, CDR2 LRSPGD (reference sequence). V lost 1 base to trimming and J lost 3 bases; unmatched junction nucleotides: 4. CDR3 region: CTCSAVTGGDTEVFF. CDR3 DNA, as far as it was read: TGCACCTGCAGTGCAGTCACAGGGGGGGACACAGAAGTCTTC.

Notes on this clone: The genes are named according to mouse. The read halts 1 residue ahead of the CDR3 end, with the missing end drawn from the germline J gene. This chain joins TRBV20 and TRBJ1-5; TRBD1 is a possible D gene (6 bases). The CDR3 sequence is 13 residues long. The germline gives CDR1 GFQATS, CDR2 STVNSAI. Trimming stripped 4 bases from V and 3 bases from J, with 10 bases between. The DNA read from the CDR3 is TGTGGTGCTAACAGGGAGGGCAACCAGGCTCCGCTT. Encoded protein: CGANREGNQAPL. The full CDR3 reads CGANREGNQAPLF.

On this clone: Genes here carry mouse names. The read falls 1 residue short of the CDR3 end, and the missing part is taken from the germline J gene. V usage is TRBV13-1 and J usage is TRBJ2-2; 9 bases map to TRBD1. Germline V gives CDR1 NSHNY, CDR2 SYGAGN. Losses at the gene ends were 3 bases for V and 4 bases for J; bases not matched to a gene: 4. The CDR3 has 15 residues. The CDR3 spells CASSGTGDGTGQLYF. The covered CDR3 bases are TGTGCCAGCAGTGGGACAGGGGATGGCACCGGGCAGCTCTAC.

On this clone itself: Mouse germline and gene names are used. The CDR3 end lies 1 residue beyond the end of the read and is filled in from the germline J gene. This chain connects TRBV13-1 to TRBJ2-1; D is undetermined. Germline V gene lookup returns CDR1 NSHNY and CDR2 SYGAGN. The CDR3 has 12 residues. Trimming cost V 1 base and J 6 bases, with 5 bases left between them. The CDR3 sequence is CASSDLVAEQFF. The covered CDR3 bases are TGTGCCAGCAGTGATCTGGTTGCTGAGCAGTTC.

Only a few counts were recorded for this clone. Genes and germline come from the mouse. With the read ending 1 residue before the CDR3 end, the germline J gene is used to fill in that end. The chain is built from TRBV29 and TRBJ1-4, with D uncertain. CDR3 size: 12 residues. Germline V lookup: CDR1 MSHET, CDR2 SYDVDS. V was cut by 6 bases and J by 0 bases, with 2 bases left in between. The sequenced CDR3 bases are TGTGCTAGCAGCCTTTCCAACGAAAGATTATTT. It is translated as CASSLSNERLF. The whole CDR3 reads CASSLSNERLFF.

The table lists this clone with a few counts. Genes and germline come from the mouse. The read ends 1 residue before the CDR3 terminus; that terminus is restored from the germline J gene. The V and J genes are TRBV13-2 and TRBJ1-4; TRBD1 matches at 9 bases. CDR3 length: 17 amino acids. In germline, CDR1 is NNHNN, CDR2 SYGAGS (reference sequence). The V and J ends lost 3 bases and 0 bases, in that order; junction bases with no gene match: 6. Partial CDR3 DNA: TGTGCCAGCGGTGGGTCCGGGACAGGGCTTTCCAACGAAAGATTATTT. Amino acids: CASGGSGTGLSNERLF. The whole CDR3 region reads CASGGSGTGLSNERLFF.

As for this clone: Mouse gene names apply. The CDR3 end lies 1 residue beyond the end of the read and is filled in from the germline J gene. The genes are TRBV13-2 and TRBJ2-5; 11 bases fit TRBD2. The germline V gene has CDR1 NNHNN and CDR2 SYGAGS (reference sequence). This CDR3 has 14 amino acids. V was clipped by 2 bases and J by 5 bases; unmatched bases: 1. This chain's CDR3 is CASGETGGVDTQYF. CDR3 DNA (partial): TGTGCCAGCGGTGAGACTGGGGGGGTAGACACCCAGTAC.

Turning to this clone: Any gene name here is a mouse gene name. The sample holds other DNA sequences that translate to the same CDR3. The CDR3 is CASSQDRANSDYTF. Incomplete CDR3 DNA: TGTGCCAGCAGCCAAGACAGGGCAAACTCCGACTACACC. The rearrangement uses TRBV2 and TRBJ1-2; weak D call: TRBD1 (5 bases). The read is 1 residue too short to cover the CDR3 end, so that end is filled in from the germline J gene. The germline V gene has CDR1 LGHNA and CDR2 YSYQKL. Trimming cost V 0 bases and J 0 bases, with 5 bases left between them. CDR3 size: 14 residues. The full variable domain, completed using reference TRBV2 and TRBJ1-2, is DPKIIQKPKYLVAVTGSEKILICEQYLGHNAMYWYRQSAKKPLEFMFSYSYQKLMDNQTASSRFQPQSSKKNHLDLQITALKPDDSATYFCASSQDRANSDYTFGSGTRLLVI.

A note on this clone: Mouse germline and gene names are used. The read ends 1 residue shy of where the CDR3 ends; the end is completed using the germline J gene. The gene calls are TRBV29 and TRBJ2-1, with TRBD2 matching 8 bases. Trimming removed 1 base from V and 0 bases from J; junction bases left unmatched: 5. The CDR3 has 17 residues. Germline values: CDR1 MSHET, CDR2 SYDVDS. The sequenced part of the CDR3 DNA is TGTGCTAGCAGTTTATTAAGGGGGGGGCCTAACTATGCTGAGCAGTTC. Protein: CASSLLRGGPNYAEQF. The complete CDR3 sequence is CASSLLRGGPNYAEQFF.

A remark on this clone: Gene names are mouse gene names. The read terminates 1 residue before the CDR3 end, so the remaining end is supplied by the germline J gene. The rearrangement uses TRBV13-3 and TRBJ1-5; tentative D call: TRBD1 (6 bases). CDR1 and CDR2 (germline): NNHDY, SYVADS. There are 14 residues in the CDR3. Trimming stripped 6 bases from V and 3 bases from J, with 13 bases between. The CDR3 sequence is CASNSGQINQAPLF. CDR3 DNA, as far as it was read: TGTGCCAGCAACTCGGGACAAATCAACCAGGCTCCGCTT.

Of note for this clone: The listed genes are named as in mouse. The read finishes 1 residue shy of the CDR3 end, and the germline J gene is used to complete it. The V call is TRBV13-1, the J call TRBJ1-2, with a possible D match to TRBD1 (6 bases). The CDR3 consists of 13 residues. The V and J ends lost 5 bases and 3 bases respectively, with 11 bases between them. CDR1 and CDR2 from the germline V gene are NSHNY and SYGAGN. CDR3 sequence reads: CASRAGEHSDYTF. The CDR3 bases that were read are TGTGCCAGCAGAGCAGGGGAGCACTCCGACTACACC.

Details on this clone: Mouse gene names apply. The CDR3 end is not reached by the read, which stops 1 residue before it; the germline J gene fills it in. The chain uses TRBV20 and TRBJ2-1; D may be TRBD1 (5 bases). CDR1 and CDR2 from the germline V gene are GFQATS and STVNSAI. Trimming pared 3 bases from V and 4 bases from J, leaving 10 bases between. The CDR3 spans 13 residues. CDR3 bases read: TGTGGTGCTAGCAGGGCGAAATATGCTGAGCAGTTC. It encodes CGASRAKYAEQF. The entire CDR3 protein reads CGASRAKYAEQFF. The full variable domain, rest sourced from reference TRBV20 and TRBJ2-1, is GALVYQYPRRTICKSGTSMRMECQAVGFQATSVAWYRQSPQKTFELIALSTVNSAIKYEQNFTQEKFPISHPNLSFSSMTVLNAYLEDRGLYLCGASRAKYAEQFFGPGTRLTVL.

About this clone: Gene names denote mouse genes. With the read ending 1 residue before the CDR3 end, the germline J gene is used to fill in that end. The chain employs TRBV13-3 and TRBJ1-4, with D possibly TRBD1 on 6 matching bases. Trimming left V 4 bases short and J 0 bases short, with 13 bases between. The CDR3 has 16 amino acids. The germline gives CDR1 NNHDY, CDR2 SYVADS. The CDR3 is CASSPGTTISNERLFF. The sequenced CDR3 bases are TGTGCCAGCAGTCCCGGGACAACAATTTCCAACGAAAGATTATTT.

With regard to this clone: Mouse germline and gene names are used. The CDR3 is cut off 1 residue early in the read; its end comes from the germline J gene. The rearrangement links TRBV31 to TRBJ2-5; 11 nucleotides align to TRBD2. The germline V gene encodes CDR1 GKSSPN and CDR2 SITVG. The trim removed 1 base at V and 2 bases at J, leaving 5 bases unmatched. The CDR3 is made up of 16 amino acids. The CDR3 spells CAWSPPGLGVQDTQYF. CDR3 DNA, as far as it was read: TGTGCCTGGAGTCCCCCGGGACTGGGGGTCCAAGACACCCAGTAC.

A word on this clone: Each gene name is a mouse one. Sequencing ends 1 residue short of the CDR3 end; the germline J gene provides the rest. This chain links TRBV19 with TRBJ2-2; 10 nucleotides match TRBD2. The V segment lost 2 bases and the J segment 4 bases; nucleotides outside the gene matches: 2. Germline CDR1 is FNHDT and CDR2 is SITEND (reference sequence). The CDR3 runs to 15 residues. The CDR3: CASSIWTGGTGQLYF. CDR3 DNA, as far as it was read: TGTGCCAGCAGTATCTGGACTGGGGGCACCGGGCAGCTCTAC. Supplemented by reference TRBV19 and TRBJ2-2, the full variable domain reads GGIITQTPKFLIGQEGQKLTLKCQQNFNHDTMYWYRQDSGKGLRLIYYSITENDLQKGDLSEGYDASREKKSSFSLTVTSAQKNEMAVFLCASSIWTGGTGQLYFGEGSKLTVL.

This clone was counted between two and nine times. Gene names follow the mouse nomenclature. From the germline J gene comes the end of the CDR3, since the read stops 1 residue before it. This chain connects TRBV13-1 to TRBJ2-7; perhaps TRBD1 as D (5 bases). Looked up from germline, CDR1 is NSHNY and CDR2 is SYGAGN. The germline V and J ends were trimmed by 0 bases and 4 bases, with 8 bases remaining between them. This CDR3 has 13 residues. The sequenced part of the CDR3 DNA is TGTGCCAGCAGTGATGCAGAGGGGTATGAACAGTAC. Amino acids: CASSDAEGYEQY. The entire CDR3 protein reads CASSDAEGYEQYF.

This clone occurred a few times. Mouse gene names and germline throughout. Read sequence stops 1 residue before the CDR3 end, and the germline J gene provides the missing end. The chain uses TRBV13-2 and TRBJ2-7; D may match TRBD1 or TRBD2 (6 bases each). The V gene lost 2 bases and the J gene lost 3 bases, with 12 bases spanning the gap. The CDR3 runs to 14 residues. Germline CDR1 NNHNN, CDR2 SYGAGS (reference sequence). The CDR3 is CASGEGGHDYEQYF. CDR3 DNA, as far as it was read: TGTGCCAGCGGTGAGGGGGGACACGACTATGAACAGTAC.